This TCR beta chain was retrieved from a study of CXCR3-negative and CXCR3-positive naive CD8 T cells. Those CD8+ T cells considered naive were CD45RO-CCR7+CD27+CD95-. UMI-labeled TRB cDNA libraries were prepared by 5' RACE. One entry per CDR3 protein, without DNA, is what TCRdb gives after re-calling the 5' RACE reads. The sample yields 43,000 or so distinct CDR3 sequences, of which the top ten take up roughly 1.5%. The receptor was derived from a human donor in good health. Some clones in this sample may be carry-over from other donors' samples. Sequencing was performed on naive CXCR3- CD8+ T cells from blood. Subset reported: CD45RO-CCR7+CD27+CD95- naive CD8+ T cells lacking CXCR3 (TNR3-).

CDR3 in amino acids: CSVESGRYNYGYTF. The chain couples TRBV29-1 to TRBJ1-2; TCRdb indicates TRBD1, and absent DNA this call remains unverified. The CDR3 is 14 residues long. Germline CDR1 SQVTM, CDR2 ANQGSEA.